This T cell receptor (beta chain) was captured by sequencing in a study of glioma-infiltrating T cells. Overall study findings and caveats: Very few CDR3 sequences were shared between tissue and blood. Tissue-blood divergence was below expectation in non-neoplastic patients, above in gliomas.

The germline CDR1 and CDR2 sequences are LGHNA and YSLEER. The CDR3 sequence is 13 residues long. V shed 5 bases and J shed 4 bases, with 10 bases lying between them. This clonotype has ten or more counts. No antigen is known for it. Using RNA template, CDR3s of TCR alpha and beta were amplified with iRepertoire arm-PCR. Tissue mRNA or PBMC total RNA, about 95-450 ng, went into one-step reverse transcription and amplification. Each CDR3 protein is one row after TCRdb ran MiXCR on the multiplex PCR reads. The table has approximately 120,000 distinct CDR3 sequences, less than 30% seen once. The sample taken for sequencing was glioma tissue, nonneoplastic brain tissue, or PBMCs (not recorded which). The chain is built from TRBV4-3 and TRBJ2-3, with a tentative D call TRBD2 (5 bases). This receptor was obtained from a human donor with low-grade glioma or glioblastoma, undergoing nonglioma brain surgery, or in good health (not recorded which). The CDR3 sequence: CASSSAGADTQYF. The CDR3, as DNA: TGCGCCAGCAGCTCGGCGGGCGCAGATACGCAGTATTTT.